Listed below are T cell receptor beta chains from one sample, sequenced in a study of blood T cell repertoires in COVID-19. TCRdb's copy holds only in-frame clones and misses some; the assay was immunoSEQ multiplex PCR. The repertoire holds a few hundred thousand clones, with roughly 84% as singletons. Material: peripheral blood. The receptor source for this set is a woman of 80 years or more with active or convalescent COVID-19. Both conserved end residues are part of each CDR3. The D gene is left open where the match is weak. Clone size appears in some rows only: once, few, many, or a class for an expanded clone.

CDR3 protein	CDR3 DNA	D gene	V gene	J gene	clone size
CASSTWDRGQGQPQHF	TGTGCCAGTAGTACCTGGGACAGGGGGCAGGGTCAGCCCCAGCATTTT	TRBD1	TRBV19	TRBJ1-5	.
CASRRGSSYEQYF	TGTGCCAGCCGGCGGGGCAGTAGCTACGAGCAGTACTTC	.	TRBV27	TRBJ2-7	.
CASSEQGDSYEQYF	TGCGCCAGCAGCGAACAGGGGGATAGCTACGAGCAGTACTTC	TRBD1	TRBV5-1	TRBJ2-7	.
CASSGHRDRSGNTIYF	TGTGCCAGCAGCGGGCACAGGGACCGCTCTGGAAACACCATATATTTT	.	TRBV9	TRBJ1-3	few
CATARREGPDTQYF	TGTGCCACGGCACGGCGGGAGGGTCCAGATACGCAGTATTTT	TRBD2	TRBV10-3	TRBJ2-3	.
CASSIRTGSSGNTIYF	TGTGCCAGTAGTATACGGACAGGTAGCTCTGGAAACACCATATATTTT	TRBD1	TRBV19	TRBJ1-3	.
CASSPVGLRQEQFF	TGTGCCAGCAGTCCAGTGGGACTAAGGCAAGAGCAGTTCTTC	TRBD2	TRBV27	TRBJ2-1	.
CAWSPGQGRTDTQYF	TGTGCCTGGAGTCCGGGACAGGGACGGACAGATACGCAGTATTTT	TRBD1	TRBV30	TRBJ2-3	.
CASSLSTGGNQPQHF	TGTGCCAGCAGCCTATCCACAGGCGGCAATCAGCCCCAGCATTTT	.	TRBV7-9	TRBJ1-5	.
CASSLGAGAYEQYF	TGTGCCAGCAGCTTGGGGGCGGGGGCCTACGAGCAGTACTTC	TRBD2	TRBV5-4	TRBJ2-7	.